The 22 T cell receptor beta chains below all came from one sample that was sequenced in a study of regulatory T cells in long-lasting Graves disease. Combining iRepertoire HTBI primers with Arm-PCR of CDR3 regions, the authors built TCR beta libraries. TCRdb reprocessed the multiplex PCR reads with MiXCR, giving one entry per CDR3 protein. Of approximately 400,000 distinct CDR3 sequences listed, 15% are singletons. Documented time point: newly diagnosed GD, antithyroid drugs for less than 3 months. From RNA extracted from PBMCs, the TCR library was made. This sample also belongs to another study, concerning T cells in Graves' hyperthyroidism and ophthalmopathy.

This specimen was peripheral blood mononuclear cells (PBMCs), taken at new diagnosis, from a patient treated with antithyroid drugs. The receptor source for this set is a woman younger than 45 with Graves disease.

This clonotype has a count of ten or more. This CDR3 is CASSLLGTSGRVDTQYF. In DNA, the CDR3 is TGTGCCAGCAGCCTCCTCGGGACTAGCGGGAGGGTAGATACGCAGTATTTT. The J gene is TRBJ2-3, the V gene TRBV11-2; TRBD2 agrees at 16 bases. The CDR3 consists of 17 residues. Germline values: CDR1 SGHAT, CDR2 FQNNGV. J gave up 5 bases and V 5 bases, and 7 bases lay outside the gene matches. Drawing the rest from reference TRBV11-2 and TRBJ2-3, the complete variable domain is EAGVAQSPRYKIIEKRQSVAFWCNPISGHATLYWYQQILGQGPKLLIQFQNNGVVDDSQLPKDRFSAERLKGVDSTLKIQPAKLEDSAVYLCASSLLGTSGRVDTQYFGPGTRLTVL.

To note about this clonotype: This may come from a read error, since a much larger clone is one base off. This sequence joins TRBV12-3 or TRBV12-4 and TRBJ2-7; 8 nucleotides align to TRBD1. This CDR3 comprises 14 residues. As DNA, the CDR3 is TGTGCCAGCAGGTTAGGACAGGGACAGAATGAGCAGTACTTC. Its protein is CASRLGQGQNEQYF.

Many counts were recorded for this clonotype. The chain recombines TRBV7-3 with TRBJ2-2; TRBD1 is a possible D gene (6 bases). From germline, CDR1 is SGHTA and CDR2 FQGTGA. The CDR3 is 16 amino acids. The ends were cut back, 5 bases at V and 4 bases at J, with 17 bases in the middle. The CDR3 DNA sequence: TGTGCCAGCAGCGTACAGGGAAGGGGCGGCACCGGGGAGCTGTTTTTT. This codes for CASSVQGRGGTGELFF.

This clonotype was seen a handful of times. A read error may be the cause here, since a much bigger clone is one base away. The rearrangement joins TRBV6-2 or TRBV6-3 to TRBJ2-7, with 10 bases that match TRBD2. CDR3 length equals 14 residues. Germline CDR1 is MNHEY and CDR2 is SVGEGT. The V gene end was trimmed by 2 bases and the J gene end by 7 bases; junction bases not matched to a gene: 5. DNA of the CDR3: TGTGCCAGCAGTTACCTAGCGGGAGTAAATGAGCAGTACTTC. Translated, it gives CASSYLAGVNEQYF.

This chain uses TRBV6-1 with TRBJ1-1; the D is unclear. Trimming removed 10 bases at V and 6 bases at J, with 24 bases between. Germline CDR1 MNHNS, CDR2 SASEGT. CDR3 length: 15 amino acids. Here the CDR3 DNA reads TGTGCCACCTACCTACCGTCCCTCTCGGACGCTGAAGCTTTCTTT. Translation: CATYLPSLSDAEAFF.

Of note for this clonotype: A read error may be the cause here, since a much bigger clone is one base away. The chain employs TRBV18 and TRBJ2-1, with 10 bases fitting TRBD1. V was clipped by 5 bases and J by 3 bases; unmatched bases: 16. This CDR3 has 19 amino acids. Germline V gene sequence: CDR1 KGHSH, CDR2 LQKENI. The CDR3 DNA follows: TGTGCCAGCTCAGCCGAGGGACAGGGGCTGGCTAGCGGCTACAATGAGCAGTTCTTC. Translation gives CASSAEGQGLASGYNEQFF. The complete variable domain, with remaining parts taken from reference TRBV18 and TRBJ2-1, reads NAGVMQNPRHLVRRRGQEARLRCSPMKGHSHVYWYRQLPEEGLKFMVYLQKENIIDESGMPKERFSAEFPKEGPSILRIQQVVRGDSAAYFCASSAEGQGLASGYNEQFFGPGTRLTVL.

This clonotype has a count of ten or more. The CDR3 sequence: CASSSAPWKQFF. CDR3 bases: TGCGCCAGCAGCTCGGCCCCCTGGAAGCAGTTCTTC. V and J are TRBV5-1 and TRBJ2-1; D gene unclear. V gave up 3 bases and J gave up 11 bases, with 12 bases separating them. Germline-derived CDR1 and CDR2 are SGHRS and YFSETQ. CDR3 size: 12 residues.

This clonotype was recorded many times. The chain employs TRBV30 and TRBJ1-4; D is unresolved. Germline-derived CDR1 and CDR2 are GTSNPN and SVGIG (reference sequence). The CDR3 is made up of 12 amino acids. The CDR3 region is CAVALSGEKLFF. The DNA of the CDR3 is TGTGCTGTAGCCCTCTCGGGGGAAAAACTGTTTTTT.

This clonotype was found a few times. The chain combines TRBV5-6 with TRBJ1-1; unclear D gene. Germline V gene lookup returns CDR1 SGHDT and CDR2 YYEEEE. The V gene lost 0 bases and the J gene lost 1 base, with 10 bases spanning the gap. The CDR3 covers 15 residues. The CDR3 reads CASSLVEVSNTEAFF. In DNA form, the CDR3 reads TGTGCCAGCAGCTTGGTGGAGGTTTCGAACACTGAAGCTTTCTTT.

As for this clonotype: This likely came from a read error, as a far larger clone is one base away. The chain uses TRBV12-3 or TRBV12-4 and TRBJ2-5, with 9 bases lining up with TRBD1. The CDR3 extends over 14 amino acids. V was clipped by 1 base and J by 11 bases; unmatched bases: 8. The CDR3 here is CASSLVTGGSEQYF. CDR3 DNA: TGTGCCAGCAGTTTAGTCACAGGGGGCTCGGAGCAGTACTTC.

This clonotype was observed at least ten times. V is TRBV6-1 and J is TRBJ1-2; 8 positions agree with TRBD1. Germline V CDR1 and CDR2: MNHNS, SASEGT. V dropped 6 bases and J dropped 8; count of bases not matched to a gene: 8. The length of the CDR3 is 13 residues. As DNA, the CDR3 is TGTGCCAGCAGGTTGACAGGGGCCGGAGGCTACACCTTC. It encodes CASRLTGAGGYTF.

This clonotype came up once. A much larger clone differs from this one at a single base, so this may be a read error. The chain links TRBV20-1 to TRBJ2-3; 16 positions agree with TRBD2. TRBJ2-1 explains the end of the DNA better; the J call may be wrong. Germline CDR1 DFQATT, CDR2 SNEGSKA (reference sequence). The CDR3 covers 17 residues. CDR3 coding DNA: TGCAGTGCTCTCATGGGACTAGCGGGAGGGAGCTCCTACGAGCAGTTCTTC. Translation: CSALMGLAGGSSYEQFF.

The V and J genes are TRBV28 and TRBJ2-6; D is possibly TRBD1 (5 bases). The V end was cut by 6 bases, the J end by 0 bases, with 12 bases between. This CDR3 is built from 16 residues. Germline loops: CDR1 MDHEN, CDR2 SYDVKM. CDR3 sequence: CASRTRQTSGANVLTF. The CDR3 bases are TGTGCCAGCAGGACAAGACAGACCTCTGGGGCCAACGTCCTGACTTTC.

The sample holds many counts of this clonotype. This chain joins TRBV6-2 or TRBV6-3 and TRBJ2-7; 7 positions agree with TRBD2. The J segment lost 3 bases and the V segment lost 5 bases, leaving 7 bases of the junction unmatched. From germline, CDR1 is MNHEY and CDR2 SVGEGT. The CDR3 covers 14 residues. The CDR3 spells CASSTARGSYEQYF. CDR3 in DNA: TGTGCCAGCAGTACCGCTCGCGGGAGCTACGAGCAGTACTTC.

There are many counts of this clonotype. This chain joins TRBV27 and TRBJ2-1; 14 bases align to TRBD2. The CDR3 has 17 amino acids. Germline V gene data show CDR1 as MNHEY and CDR2 as SMNVEV (reference sequence). V shed 6 bases, J shed 0 bases, and the junction held 4 bases outside the gene matches. The CDR3 bases are TGTGCCAGCAGGCGGGGGACTAGCGGGAGCTCCTACAATGAGCAGTTCTTC. Residues: CASRRGTSGSSYNEQFF.

The chain employs TRBV7-8 and TRBJ2-1, with D tentatively TRBD1 or TRBD2 (5 bases each). The CDR3 sequence is 12 residues long. The germline gives CDR1 SGHVS, CDR2 FQNEAQ. Trimming took 6 bases from V and 10 from J, leaving 13 bases between them. The CDR3 spells CASSSTWGEQFF. The CDR3 nucleotides read TGTGCCAGCAGTTCAACTTGGGGGGAGCAGTTCTTC.

This clonotype showed up many times. The chain uses TRBV29-1 and TRBJ1-1; possible D gene TRBD1, 5 bases. The CDR3 contains 13 residues. The germline gives CDR1 SQVTM, CDR2 ANQGSEA. The V gene lost 4 bases and the J gene lost 0 bases, with 9 bases spanning the gap. The CDR3 region is CSVVVGVNTEAFF. The CDR3 region has the DNA TGCAGCGTTGTGGTAGGGGTGAACACTGAAGCTTTCTTT.

This clonotype was detected only a few times. The chain carries TRBV25-1 and TRBJ1-2; TRBD1 matches at 7 bases. CDR1 is MGHDK and CDR2 is SYGVNS in the germline V gene. The CDR3 length is 13 residues. With 4 bases clipped from V and 5 bases from J, the junction kept 4 bases outside the gene matches. CDR3: CASSGMTGYGYTF. DNA of the CDR3: TGTGCCAGCAGTGGCATGACAGGGTATGGCTACACCTTC.

The V gene is TRBV19, the J gene TRBJ1-5, with D unresolved. The V and J ends lost 1 base and 0 bases respectively, with 7 bases between them. Germline-derived CDR1 and CDR2 are LNHDA and SQIVND (reference sequence). CDR3 length: 15 residues. The CDR3, as DNA: TGTGCCAGTAGTATAGCCAGGAATAGCAATCAGCCCCAGCATTTT. This translates into CASSIARNSNQPQHF.

Only a few counts were recorded for this clonotype. V and J are TRBV5-1 and TRBJ2-7, with 9 bases matching TRBD1. Germline V gives CDR1 SGHRS, CDR2 YFSETQ. Trimming cost V 0 bases and J 1 base; bases outside gene matches: 5. CDR3 length equals 16 residues. The CDR3: CASSLAGQGYSYEQYF. The CDR3 DNA reads TGCGCCAGCAGCTTGGCGGGACAGGGTTATTCCTACGAGCAGTACTTC.

This clonotype was seen a few times. The rearrangement joins TRBV29-1 to TRBJ2-3; 9 positions match TRBD1. The CDR3 is 14 residues long. V shed 7 bases and J 5 bases; nucleotides not matched to a gene: 10. Per germline, CDR1 SQVTM and CDR2 ANQGSEA. CDR3 in DNA: TGCAGCGCAAGGACAGGGGCGGGCATAGATACGCAGTATTTT. Amino acids: CSARTGAGIDTQYF.

This clonotype has at least ten counts. The chain links TRBV6-1 to TRBJ2-1; possible D gene TRBD1, 6 bases. The CDR3 extends over 15 amino acids. The ends were cut back, 4 bases at V and 6 bases at J, with 16 bases in the middle. Germline CDR1 and CDR2: MNHNS and SASEGT. CDR3 nucleotides: TGTGCCAGCAGTGTTACAGGGACCTTCATCAATGAGCAGTTCTTC. Translation gives CASSVTGTFINEQFF.